The 17 T cell receptor beta chains below come from one sample, sequenced in a study of T-cell memory formation after mild COVID-19. TCRdb reprocessed the 5' RACE reads via MiXCR and lists one record per CDR3 protein. Of about 350,000 distinct CDR3 sequences listed, roughly 13% were seen once; the top ten hold about 24%. The material sequenced was PBMCs or a T cell subset sorted from them (not recorded which). The receptors shown here come from a man between 18 and 29 years old who had mild COVID-19 (a few samples of this study predate the infection). Cell type and time point are not known.

This clonotype was detected a few times. V usage is TRBV5-6 and J usage is TRBJ1-1; tentatively, D is TRBD1 (6 bases). The CDR3 spans 15 residues. Germline CDR1 is SGHDT and CDR2 is YYEEEE. V lost 7 bases, J lost 1 base, and 17 bases lay in between. The CDR3: CASSGWGRWNTEAFF. The CDR3 DNA reads as TGTGCCAGCTCGGGGTGGGGGCGGTGGAACACTGAAGCTTTCTTT.

This chain connects TRBV9 to TRBJ2-7, with a possible D match to TRBD2 (5 bases). Germline-derived CDR1 and CDR2 are SGDLS and YYNGEE. V dropped 0 bases and J dropped 3 bases, with 10 bases sitting between them. The CDR3 is 14 residues long. For the CDR3, the DNA is TGTGCCAGCAGCGTAGGGTCGGAGGACTACGAGCAGTACTTC. Protein: CASSVGSEDYEQYF.

A few counts support this clonotype. This rearrangement joins TRBV28 to TRBJ2-2, with D tentatively TRBD2 (6 bases). CDR3 size: 15 residues. V lost 8 bases and J 2 bases, leaving 15 bases between the germline ends. Germline assignment: CDR1 MDHEN and CDR2 SYDVKM. DNA for the CDR3: TGTGCCAGCTCGAATCCGGGGGTTAACACCGGGGAGCTGTTTTTT. Amino acids: CASSNPGVNTGELFF.

This clonotype was picked up a small number of times. V is TRBV29-1 and J is TRBJ2-4, with D perhaps matching TRBD2 (6 bases). V lost 3 bases, J lost 1 base, and 7 bases lay in between. Germline V CDR1 and CDR2: SQVTM, ANQGSEA. The CDR3 extends over 13 amino acids. CDR3 in DNA: TGCAGCGTTGAGGGGAGGGCCAAAAACATTCAGTACTTC. This encodes CSVEGRAKNIQYF.

The gene calls are TRBV12-3 or TRBV12-4 and TRBJ1-5, with D possibly TRBD1 on 6 matching bases. The CDR3 extends over 14 amino acids. Deletions cut 5 bases from V and 4 bases from J, with 12 bases between. The CDR3 sequence: CASSQGQRNQPQHF. In DNA form, the CDR3 reads TGTGCCAGCAGTCAAGGACAGCGAAATCAGCCCCAGCATTTT.

The V and J genes are TRBV7-3 and TRBJ2-1, with D perhaps matching TRBD2 (5 bases). Trimming removed 4 bases from V and 0 bases from J, with 10 bases in between. The CDR3 runs to 15 residues. Per germline, CDR1 SGHTA and CDR2 FQGTGA. The CDR3, as DNA: TGTGCCAGCAGCTCTCCTACTAGCTCCTACAATGAGCAGTTCTTC. Its protein is CASSSPTSSYNEQFF.

Only a few counts were recorded for this clonotype. In DNA form, the CDR3 reads TGTGCCAGCAGCCGGGCCCGGAGGGTCGGGGAGCTGTTTTTT. It specifies CASSRARRVGELFF. The chain joins TRBV11-2 to TRBJ2-2, with D possibly being TRBD2 (6 bases). Germline V gene data show CDR1 as SGHAT and CDR2 as FQNNGV. Trimming cost V 5 bases and J 7 bases, with 14 bases left between them. There are 14 residues in the CDR3.

This clonotype was seen a handful of times. V usage is TRBV3-1 and J usage is TRBJ1-1; 7 nucleotides line up with TRBD1. From germline, CDR1 is LGHDT and CDR2 YNNKEL (reference sequence). V was pared by 1 base and J by 5 bases, with 10 bases of the junction left unmatched. This CDR3 is 16 amino acids long. CDR3 DNA sequence: TGTGCCAGCAGCCAAGGGCTACAGGGGAGGCGGACTGAAGCTTTCTTT. It encodes CASSQGLQGRRTEAFF.

This clonotype was detected only a few times. The V and J genes are TRBV20-1 and TRBJ2-4; D unresolved. Germline V CDR1 and CDR2: DFQATT, SNEGSKA (reference sequence). V was shortened by 5 bases and J by 7 bases, with 12 bases between the two germline ends. There are 12 residues in the CDR3. The CDR3 nucleotides are TGCAGTGCTTCGCCTTTCGGCAACATTCAGTACTTC. Translating gives CSASPFGNIQYF.

This clonotype has more than one count but fewer than ten. The V and J genes are TRBV2 and TRBJ2-1; 9 nucleotides line up with TRBD1. The V segment lost 6 bases and the J segment 2 bases; nucleotides outside the gene matches: 14. The CDR3 has 18 amino acids. Looked up from germline, CDR1 is SNHLY and CDR2 is FYNNEI. CDR3 sequence (DNA): TGTGCCAGCAGAACAGGGGGGTCGGGACAGGGAGCCTACAATGAGCAGTTCTTC. The encoded protein is CASRTGGSGQGAYNEQFF.

The genes are TRBV7-2 and TRBJ1-1, with D hard to call. The CDR3 has 14 amino acids. V shed 4 bases and J shed 0 bases, with 9 bases lying between them. CDR1 and CDR2 (germline): SGHTA, FQGNSA. The CDR3 spells CASSSHSVNTEAFF. In DNA, the CDR3 is TGTGCCAGCAGCTCACACAGCGTGAACACTGAAGCTTTCTTT.

V and J are TRBV9 and TRBJ2-6; a possible D gene is TRBD2 (5 bases). Trimming left V 0 bases short and J 8 bases short, with 9 bases between. The CDR3 length is 14 residues. Germline lookup yields CDR1 SGDLS and CDR2 YYNGEE. The CDR3 reads CASSVGGVTNVLTF. The CDR3 region has the DNA TGTGCCAGCAGCGTAGGGGGAGTAACCAACGTCCTGACTTTC.

This clonotype has a count of ten or more. The rearrangement links TRBV5-1 to TRBJ2-5; D may correspond to TRBD1 or TRBD2 (5 bases each). The V gene's germline CDR1 is SGHRS and CDR2 YFSETQ. This CDR3 has 14 amino acids. V lost 4 bases and J 2 bases, leaving 12 bases between the germline ends. CDR3 region: CASSPGTVQETQYF. The DNA of the CDR3 is TGCGCCAGCAGCCCCGGGACGGTACAAGAGACCCAGTACTTC. Full variable domain (rest looked up from reference TRBV5-1 and TRBJ2-5): KAGVTQTPRYLIKTRGQQVTLSCSPISGHRSVSWYQQTPGQGLQFLFEYFSETQRNKGNFPGRFSGRQFSNSRSEMNVSTLELGDSALYLCASSPGTVQETQYFGPGTRLLVL.

This clonotype was picked up a small number of times. V gene TRBV9 combines with J gene TRBJ1-2; perhaps TRBD1 as D (5 bases). CDR1 SGDLS and CDR2 YYNGEE come from the germline V gene. V gave up 0 bases and J gave up 6 bases, with 6 bases separating them. The CDR3 loop spans 12 amino acids. CDR3: CASSVGGNGYTF. The CDR3 nucleotides read TGTGCCAGCAGCGTAGGGGGGAATGGCTACACCTTC.

A few counts support this clonotype. V is TRBV29-1 and J is TRBJ2-7; 9 bases align to TRBD1. Germline assignment: CDR1 SQVTM and CDR2 ANQGSEA. Trimming took 4 bases from V and 3 from J; bases not matched to a gene: 4. The CDR3 runs 13 residues. CDR3 loop: CSVGTGELYEQYF. Here the CDR3 DNA reads TGCAGCGTTGGGACAGGGGAGCTCTACGAGCAGTACTTC.

This clonotype was recorded many times. The chain links TRBV4-2 to TRBJ2-7; D unclear. Germline V gene sequence: CDR1 LGHNA, CDR2 YNFKEQ. V lost 6 bases to trimming and J lost 0 bases, with 9 bases between them. The CDR3 is made up of 13 amino acids. This CDR3 is CASSIYLSYEQYF. In nucleotides, the CDR3 is TGTGCCAGCAGTATTTACCTCTCCTACGAGCAGTACTTC.

This clonotype has a handful of counts. The chain combines TRBV4-1 with TRBJ1-3; D call uncertain. Germline V CDR1 and CDR2: MGHRA, YSYEKL. Trimming stripped 4 bases from V and 4 bases from J, with 8 bases between. The length of the CDR3 is 13 residues. CDR3: CASSPPWGNTIYF. CDR3 sequence (DNA): TGCGCCAGCAGCCCCCCTTGGGGAAACACCATATATTTT.